This TCR beta chain came from a study of Graves' ophthalmopathy and Graves' hyperthyroidism. Study background: Researchers obtained peripheral blood at initial diagnosis, before any treatment had begun.

Reliance was placed on clinical symptoms, serum thyroxine, TRAb, thyroid ultrasound and orbital computed tomography for diagnosis. Points from the study as a whole: Among expanded thyroid clonotypes above 0.001 frequency, most also occurred in blood.

Note on this clonotype: Its antigen is unknown.

Researchers took RNA transcripts and amplified TCR beta CDR3 regions from them. Second-round multiplex PCR followed a first-round RT-PCR using HTBI primers. TCRdb reanalysed the multiplex PCR reads using MiXCR and keeps one entry per CDR3 protein. This sample has about 660,000 distinct CDR3 sequences; about 38% occur once, and the top ten carry roughly 3%. The TCR sequence derives from an adult man with Graves' ophthalmopathy. Sequencing used peripheral blood.

In nucleotides, the CDR3 is TGTGCCAGCAGCTTAGAAGCGGGGTTCACCGGGGAGCTGTTTTTT. It codes for CASSLEAGFTGELFF. This rearrangement joins TRBV13 to TRBJ2-2; TRBD2 aligns across 7 bases. The junction had 3 bases not matched to a gene; V was cut back by 1 base and J by 4 bases. The germline V gene has CDR1 PRHDT and CDR2 FYEKMQ (reference sequence). This CDR3 comprises 15 residues.